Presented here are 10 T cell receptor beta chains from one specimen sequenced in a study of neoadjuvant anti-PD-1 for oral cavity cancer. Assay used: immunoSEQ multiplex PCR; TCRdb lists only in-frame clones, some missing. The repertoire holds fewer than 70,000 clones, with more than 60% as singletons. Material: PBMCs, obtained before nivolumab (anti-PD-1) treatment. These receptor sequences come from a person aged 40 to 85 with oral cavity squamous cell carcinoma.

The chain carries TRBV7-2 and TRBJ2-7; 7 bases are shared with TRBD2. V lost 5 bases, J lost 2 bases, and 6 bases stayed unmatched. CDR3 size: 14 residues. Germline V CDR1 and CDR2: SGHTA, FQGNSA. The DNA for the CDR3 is TGTGCCAGCAGCCCCGGGGGGTACCCCTACGAGCAGTACTTC. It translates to CASSPGGYPYEQYF.

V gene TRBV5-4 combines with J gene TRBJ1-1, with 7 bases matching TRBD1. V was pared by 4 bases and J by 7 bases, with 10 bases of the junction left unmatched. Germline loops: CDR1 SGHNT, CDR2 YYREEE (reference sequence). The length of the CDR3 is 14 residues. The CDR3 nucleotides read TGTGCCAGCAGCCCCTGGGACAGAGCAATTGAAGCTTTCTTT. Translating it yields CASSPWDRAIEAFF. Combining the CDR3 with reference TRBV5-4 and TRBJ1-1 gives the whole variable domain ETGVTQSPTHLIKTRGQQVTLRCSSQSGHNTVSWYQQALGQGPQFIFQYYREEENGRGNFPPRFSGLQFPNYSSELNVNALELDDSALYLCASSPWDRAIEAFFGQGTRLTVV.

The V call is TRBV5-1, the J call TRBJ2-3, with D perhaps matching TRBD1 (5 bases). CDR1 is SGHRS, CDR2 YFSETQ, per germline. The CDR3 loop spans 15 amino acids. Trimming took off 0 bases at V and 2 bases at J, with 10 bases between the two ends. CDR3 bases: TGCGCCAGCAGCTTGGCCAAAGGGGACACAGATACGCAGTATTTT. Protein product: CASSLAKGDTDTQYF.

CDR3 sequence: CATTSDDYGYTF. CDR3 bases: TGTGCCACCACCTCGGACGACTATGGCTACACCTTC. The genes are TRBV15 and TRBJ1-2; no firm D call. This CDR3 comprises 12 residues. The V end was cut by 7 bases, the J end by 3 bases, with 9 bases between. Germline values: CDR1 LNHNV, CDR2 YYDKDF (reference sequence).

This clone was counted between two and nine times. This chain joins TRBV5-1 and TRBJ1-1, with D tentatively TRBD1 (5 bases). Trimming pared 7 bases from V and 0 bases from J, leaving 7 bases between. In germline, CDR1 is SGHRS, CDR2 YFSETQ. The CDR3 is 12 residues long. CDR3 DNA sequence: TGCGCCAGCGGGGGTATGAACACTGAAGCTTTCTTT. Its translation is CASGGMNTEAFF.

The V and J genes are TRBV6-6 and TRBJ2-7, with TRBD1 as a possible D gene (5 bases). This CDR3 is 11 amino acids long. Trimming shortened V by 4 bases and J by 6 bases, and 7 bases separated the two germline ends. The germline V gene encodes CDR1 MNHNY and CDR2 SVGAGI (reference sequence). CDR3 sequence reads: CASSFRAEQYF. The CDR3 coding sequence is TGTGCCAGCAGTTTCAGGGCCGAGCAGTACTTC.

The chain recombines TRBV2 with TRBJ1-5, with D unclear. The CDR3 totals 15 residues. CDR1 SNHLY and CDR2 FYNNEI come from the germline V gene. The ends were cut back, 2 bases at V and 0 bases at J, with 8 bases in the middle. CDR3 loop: CASSETQLSNQPQHF. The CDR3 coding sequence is TGTGCCAGCAGTGAAACACAGCTTAGCAATCAGCCCCAGCATTTT.

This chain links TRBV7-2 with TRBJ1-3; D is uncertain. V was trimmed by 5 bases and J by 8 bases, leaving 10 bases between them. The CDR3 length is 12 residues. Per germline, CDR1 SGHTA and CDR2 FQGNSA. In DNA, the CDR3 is TGTGCCAGCAGCCCCGGGGAATACACCATATATTTT. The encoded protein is CASSPGEYTIYF.

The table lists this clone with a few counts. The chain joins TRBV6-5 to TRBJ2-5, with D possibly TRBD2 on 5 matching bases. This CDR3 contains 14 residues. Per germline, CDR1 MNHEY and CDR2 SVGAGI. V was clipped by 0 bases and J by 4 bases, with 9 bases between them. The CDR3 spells CASSYSRGSETQYF. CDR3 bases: TGTGCCAGCAGTTACTCGAGAGGGTCAGAGACCCAGTACTTC.

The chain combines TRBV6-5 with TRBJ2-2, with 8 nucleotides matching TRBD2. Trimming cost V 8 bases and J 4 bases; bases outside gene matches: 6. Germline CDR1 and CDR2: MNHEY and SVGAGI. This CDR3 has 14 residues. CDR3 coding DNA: TGTGCCAGCTCCCCGGGGGGGGGCACCGGGGAGCTGTTTTTT. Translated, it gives CASSPGGGTGELFF.